The 9 T cell receptor beta chains listed next were all sequenced from one sample in a study of a mutant IDH1 vaccine in newly diagnosed glioma. For these TCRs, the target antigens are not known. Described time point: week 35, safety follow-up. Vaccination used 300 ug of mutant IDH1 20-mer peptide per dose, with topical imiquimod. Profiling relied on immunoSEQ multiplex PCR, and the TCRdb table lists in-frame clones only, not all of them. This sample has about 60,000 clones, with 84% found just once. Source: PBMCs, taken from a glioma patient whose treatment included an IDH1 peptide vaccine. These receptor sequences come from a man aged 30 to 39 with glioma.

The genes are TRBV6-1 and TRBJ2-7, with 7 bases fitting TRBD1. Trimming cost V 3 bases and J 3 bases; bases outside gene matches: 11. Germline-derived CDR1 and CDR2 are MNHNS and SASEGT. This CDR3 is built from 16 residues. CDR3 sequence reads: CASSDGRTGMLYEQYF. As DNA, the CDR3 is TGTGCCAGCAGTGACGGTAGGACAGGAATGCTCTACGAGCAGTACTTC.

In its sample, this clone is medium-sized. The rearrangement links TRBV27 to TRBJ2-7; D gene ambiguous. CDR1 MNHEY and CDR2 SMNVEV come from the germline V gene (reference sequence). This CDR3 region has 13 residues. Trimming removed 3 bases at V and 5 bases at J, with 11 bases between. The CDR3 loop is CASSFFGGDEQYF. CDR3 DNA sequence: TGTGCCAGCAGTTTCTTCGGTGGTGACGAGCAGTACTTC.

This clone showed up just once. This chain uses TRBV7-9 with TRBJ2-2; no firm D call. CDR3 length: 16 amino acids. With 6 bases removed from V and 4 bases from J, the gap between germline ends came to 18 bases. Germline values: CDR1 SEHNR, CDR2 FQNEAQ (reference sequence). CDR3 in DNA: TGTGCCAGCAGACGTGAAGGCGGATTGGGCACCGGGGAGCTGTTTTTT. Protein product: CASRREGGLGTGELFF.

CDR3 in amino acids: CASRGNRGFKAFF. CDR3 DNA sequence: TGTGCCAGCCGGGGAAACAGGGGGTTTAAAGCTTTCTTT. The V call is TRBV6-5, the J call TRBJ1-1; 8 bases map to TRBD1. The CDR3 contains 13 residues. After removal of 8 bases from V and 9 bases from J, the junction contained 11 bases not matched to a gene. Germline CDR1 MNHEY, CDR2 SVGAGI.

The V and J genes are TRBV6-4 and TRBJ2-1; TRBD1 might be the D (6 bases). Deletions cut 3 bases from V and 4 bases from J, with 13 bases between. The CDR3 has 15 residues. Germline CDR1 reads MRHNA; CDR2 reads SNTAGT. The CDR3 protein is CASSEQEQGYNEQFF. As DNA, the CDR3 is TGTGCCAGCAGTGAACAAGAACAGGGTTACAATGAGCAGTTCTTC.

The rearrangement links TRBV5-6 to TRBJ2-1, with a tentative D call TRBD1 (5 bases). Germline assignment: CDR1 SGHDT and CDR2 YYEEEE. CDR3 length: 12 amino acids. V was trimmed by 5 bases and J by 5 bases, leaving 8 bases between them. DNA of the CDR3: TGTGCCAGCAGTTTAGGGGACAATGAGCAGTTCTTC. It codes for CASSLGDNEQFF.

The chain recombines TRBV18 with TRBJ1-1; a weak D match, TRBD1 (5 bases). This CDR3 has 15 amino acids. Per germline, CDR1 KGHSH and CDR2 LQKENI. V lost 2 bases, J lost 8 bases, and 18 bases lay in between. CDR3 DNA: TGTGCCAGCTCACCAGAACTCCGGGACGGCGACGAAGCTTTCTTT. Translated: CASSPELRDGDEAFF. The entire variable domain, with the rest obtained from reference TRBV18 and TRBJ1-1, is as follows: NAGVMQNPRHLVRRRGQEARLRCSPMKGHSHVYWYRQLPEEGLKFMVYLQKENIIDESGMPKERFSAEFPKEGPSILRIQQVVRGDSAAYFCASSPELRDGDEAFFGQGTRLTVV.

The CDR3 region has the DNA TGTGCCATCAGTGGGAAGGAATCCGGCTACACCTTC. Its translation is CAISGKESGYTF. The rearrangement uses TRBV10-3 and TRBJ1-2; D is ambiguous. Germline CDR1 ENHRY, CDR2 SYGVKD. The CDR3 runs 12 residues. Trimming removed 4 bases from V and 8 bases from J, with 11 bases in between.

The V and J genes are TRBV19 and TRBJ1-5; 7 nucleotides line up with TRBD1. Unmatched junction bases numbered 14, after V lost 5 bases and J lost 4 bases. Germline CDR1 LNHDA, CDR2 SQIVND (reference sequence). This CDR3 is built from 17 residues. The chain's CDR3 is CASSSRGAGTANQPQHF. The CDR3 nucleotides read TGTGCCAGTAGTTCCCGAGGAGCCGGGACAGCGAATCAGCCCCAGCATTTT.